The 27 T cell receptor beta chains below come from one sample, sequenced in a study of Graves' ophthalmopathy and Graves' hyperthyroidism. RNA transcripts provided the template for amplifying TCR beta CDR3 regions. A first-round RT-PCR used HTBI primers, followed by a second-round multiplex PCR. From the multiplex PCR reads, TCRdb called clonotypes with MiXCR, one entry per CDR3 protein. In the table there are about 550,000 distinct CDR3 sequences, just under 40% of which are singletons. Specimen: peripheral blood or thyroid tissue (not recorded which). The receptors originated from an adult man with Graves' hyperthyroidism.

This clonotype was seen only a few times. This rearrangement joins TRBV6-5 to TRBJ1-1, with a possible D match to TRBD1 (5 bases). Trimming cost V 5 bases and J 0 bases, with 10 bases left between them. From germline, CDR1 is MNHEY and CDR2 SVGAGI. The CDR3 sequence is 14 residues long. As DNA, the CDR3 is TGTGCCAGCAGTGCCTGGGGGGTGAACACTGAAGCTTTCTTT. This gives the protein CASSAWGVNTEAFF.

The chain joins TRBV20-1 to TRBJ1-1; D is perhaps TRBD1 (5 bases). V was pared by 1 base and J by 0 bases, with 12 bases between. The CDR3 contains 15 residues. CDR1 and CDR2 (germline): DFQATT, SNEGSKA (reference sequence). The CDR3 loop is CSARAIRGVNTEAFF. The CDR3 DNA follows: TGCAGTGCTAGAGCAATACGGGGCGTGAACACTGAAGCTTTCTTT.

This clonotype came up many times. The junction shows a germline mismatch at one end, possibly a read error. V usage is TRBV7-7 and J usage is TRBJ1-5; D is unresolved. This CDR3 has 16 amino acids. In germline, CDR1 is SSHAT, CDR2 FNYEAQ (reference sequence). This chain's CDR3 is CASSFGEGVGNQPQHF. The CDR3 DNA follows: TGTGCTAGCAGCTTTGGGGAGGGAGTCGGCAATCAGCCCCAGCATTTT.

In this sample, this clonotype turned up a few times. The V gene is TRBV20-1, the J gene TRBJ2-7, with 10 bases that match TRBD2. This CDR3 contains 15 residues. Per the germline V gene, CDR1 is DFQATT and CDR2 is SNEGSKA (reference sequence). Germline trimming cut 2 bases from V and 9 bases from J; bases unmatched to any gene: 13. The CDR3 bases are TGCAGTGCTAGACATACCGTTAGCGGGGGGTTTGGGCAGTACTTC. Translated: CSARHTVSGGFGQYF.

With respect to this clonotype: The junction and the germline gene differ at one end; a read error may be behind it. The gene calls are TRBV2 and TRBJ1-1, with 7 positions matching TRBD1. In germline, CDR1 is SNHLY, CDR2 FYNNEI. This CDR3 comprises 18 residues. The CDR3 loop reads CASSQGFRAGGGGTEAFF. The DNA for the CDR3 is TGCGCCAGCAGCCAAGGGTTCAGGGCAGGGGGTGGCGGCACTGAAGCTTTCTTT.

The rearrangement links TRBV25-1 to TRBJ1-5, with 8 nucleotides matching TRBD1. The length of the CDR3 is 15 residues. V was clipped by 2 bases and J by 6 bases; unmatched bases: 6. The germline V gene has CDR1 MGHDK and CDR2 SYGVNS. The CDR3 DNA follows: TGTGCCAGCAGTGAAGCCGGGACAGGTGGTCAGCCCCAGCATTTT. It translates to CASSEAGTGGQPQHF.

This clonotype was counted once. The chain is built from TRBV20-1 and TRBJ2-7, with TRBD2 identical over 11 bases. Germline V CDR1 and CDR2: DFQATT, SNEGSKA (reference sequence). Unmatched junction bases numbered 4, after V lost 0 bases and J lost 0 bases. This CDR3 has 16 amino acids. The CDR3 sequence: CSARDRLAGSSYEQYF. The CDR3 nucleotides read TGCAGTGCTAGAGATCGACTAGCGGGATCCTCCTACGAGCAGTACTTC.

This clonotype was counted ten times or more. This chain connects TRBV25-1 to TRBJ2-2, with TRBD2 as a possible D gene (5 bases). The CDR3 runs to 16 residues. Trimming removed 3 bases at V and 3 bases at J, with 14 bases between. Germline CDR1 and CDR2: MGHDK and SYGVNS. CDR3 in DNA: TGTGCCAGCAGTGATAGGACCCGAGGGTACACCGGGGAGCTGTTTTTT. This encodes CASSDRTRGYTGELFF.

This clonotype was seen a few times. V is TRBV7-8 and J is TRBJ1-2, with D perhaps matching TRBD1 (6 bases). Per the germline V gene, CDR1 is SGHVS and CDR2 is FQNEAQ. CDR3 size: 17 residues. With 6 bases removed from V and 3 bases from J, the gap between germline ends came to 23 bases. CDR3 nucleotide sequence: TGTGCCAGCAGTCAGTCCGGGGTGCAGGGGAGATACTATGGCTACACCTTC. Translation: CASSQSGVQGRYYGYTF.

A single count supports this clonotype. One end of the junction varies from germline; a read error may be responsible. This CDR3 reads CASSQGHHTEASF. DNA of the CDR3: TGTGCCAGCAGCCAGGGACACCACACTGAAGCTTCCTTT. The chain joins TRBV7-6 to TRBJ1-1, with D possibly TRBD1 on 6 matching bases. Looked up from germline, CDR1 is SGHVS and CDR2 is FNYEAQ. CDR3 length equals 13 residues.

This clonotype was seen repeatedly, ten times or more. The chain couples TRBV7-2 to TRBJ2-7; the match to TRBD1 covers 8 bases. V was clipped by 5 bases and J by 2 bases; unmatched bases: 8. The CDR3 covers 15 residues. The germline V gene encodes CDR1 SGHTA and CDR2 FQGNSA. CDR3 DNA sequence: TGTGCCAGCAGCCCAGCCGGGACAGGAGCCTACGAGCAGTACTTC. Amino acid sequence: CASSPAGTGAYEQYF.

Turning to this clonotype: One base away lies a much larger clone, so this may be a sequencing read error. DNA of the CDR3: TGTGCCAGCGGGACTAGCAGGTCCTCCTACAATGAGCAGTTCTTC. Amino acid sequence: CASGTSRSSYNEQFF. The chain uses TRBV19 and TRBJ2-1; TRBD2 matches 9 bases. J was trimmed by 0 bases and V by 9 bases; bases with no gene match: 6. The CDR3 is 15 residues long. CDR1 and CDR2 (germline): LNHDA, SQIVND (reference sequence).

The V and J genes are TRBV7-9 and TRBJ1-3; D is ambiguous. The germline gives CDR1 SEHNR, CDR2 FQNEAQ (reference sequence). Deletions cut 3 bases from V and 12 bases from J, with 15 bases between. The CDR3 length is 13 residues. The CDR3 DNA is TGTGCCAGCAGCTTGTCCCGTAGCGGGAACATATATTTT. It codes for CASSLSRSGNIYF.

Many counts were recorded for this clonotype. The chain links TRBV5-6 to TRBJ1-2, with D possibly TRBD1 on 5 matching bases. Per germline, CDR1 SGHDT and CDR2 YYEEEE. V dropped 2 bases and J dropped 7 bases, with 15 bases sitting between them. The CDR3 runs to 14 residues. CDR3 protein: CASSFGRVVGGYTF. The CDR3, as DNA: TGTGCCAGCAGCTTTGGCAGGGTGGTCGGTGGCTACACCTTC. Full variable domain (missing parts from reference TRBV5-6 and TRBJ1-2): DAGVTQSPTHLIKTRGQQVTLRCSPKSGHDTVSWYQQALGQGPQFIFQYYEEEERQRGNFPDRFSGHQFPNYSSELNVNALLLGDSALYLCASSFGRVVGGYTFGSGTRLTVV.

This clonotype was observed at least ten times. The gene calls are TRBV14 and TRBJ2-5; 9 bases are shared with TRBD2. Germline lookup yields CDR1 SGHDN and CDR2 FVKESK. Losses at the gene ends were 0 bases for V and 2 bases for J; bases not matched to a gene: 13. The CDR3 extends over 19 amino acids. CDR3 sequence (DNA): TGTGCCAGCAGCCAAGACAGACCCCAGGGACTAGCCCGACAAGAGACCCAGTACTTC. It specifies CASSQDRPQGLARQETQYF.

This sequence joins TRBV5-5 and TRBJ1-6; D is possibly TRBD1 (5 bases). The CDR3 runs to 16 residues. In germline, CDR1 is SGHKS, CDR2 YYEKEE (reference sequence). V shed 0 bases and J shed 6 bases, with 13 bases lying between them. CDR3: CASSLDRRDFNSPLHF. The DNA for the CDR3 is TGTGCCAGCAGCTTGGACAGGCGAGATTTTAATTCACCCCTCCACTTT.

The genes are TRBV25-1 and TRBJ1-2, with D perhaps matching TRBD1 (5 bases). V was cut by 4 bases and J by 4 bases, with 13 bases left in between. The length of the CDR3 is 14 residues. CDR1 is MGHDK and CDR2 is SYGVNS in the germline V gene. CDR3 DNA: TGTGCCAGCAGTGCTCCGGGACGGGCCTATGGCTACACCTTC. This gives the protein CASSAPGRAYGYTF.

This clonotype was observed many times. This rearrangement joins TRBV20-1 to TRBJ2-7, with 8 nucleotides matching TRBD2. Germline V gene data show CDR1 as DFQATT and CDR2 as SNEGSKA (reference sequence). V lost 1 base to trimming and J lost 0 bases; unmatched junction nucleotides: 8. The CDR3 has 16 residues. CDR3 nucleotide sequence: TGCAGTGCTAGAGTCGGACTAGCCGCGAGCTCCTACGAGCAGTACTTC. The encoded protein is CSARVGLAASSYEQYF.

The gene calls are TRBV24-1 and TRBJ2-5; 11 bases fit TRBD1. CDR3 length equals 16 residues. Germline lookup yields CDR1 KGHDR and CDR2 SFDVKD. The J segment lost 4 bases and the V segment lost 5 bases, leaving 8 bases of the junction unmatched. The CDR3 reads CATSGLGTGGRETQYF. DNA for the CDR3: TGTGCCACCAGTGGACTTGGGACAGGGGGTCGAGAGACCCAGTACTTC.

The table lists this clonotype with a few counts. The chain is built from TRBV7-9 and TRBJ2-7, with TRBD1 matching 8 bases. V lost 6 bases, J lost 4 bases, and 5 bases stayed unmatched. This CDR3 is built from 13 residues. Germline CDR1 SEHNR, CDR2 FQNEAQ (reference sequence). CDR3 nucleotide sequence: TGTGCCAGCAGACGGGGACAGGAGTACGAGCAGTACTTC. Its translation: CASRRGQEYEQYF. Full variable domain (rest looked up from reference TRBV7-9 and TRBJ2-7): DTGVSQNPRHKITKRGQNVTFRCDPISEHNRLYWYRQTLGQGPEFLTYFQNEAQLEKSRLLSDRFSAERPKGSFSTLEIQRTEQGDSAMYLCASRRGQEYEQYFGPGTRLTVT.

The chain recombines TRBV29-1 with TRBJ2-5; TRBD2 matches at 9 bases. CDR1 and CDR2 from the germline V gene are SQVTM and ANQGSEA. The length of the CDR3 is 16 residues. V shed 3 bases and J 0 bases; nucleotides not matched to a gene: 8. The CDR3 sequence: CSVDSKLAGYQETQYF. The CDR3 DNA follows: TGCAGCGTTGATTCGAAACTAGCGGGTTACCAAGAGACCCAGTACTTC.

The sample holds many counts of this clonotype. The chain employs TRBV5-1 and TRBJ1-2; D gene unclear. The CDR3 is 15 amino acids. The V end was cut by 0 bases, the J end by 2 bases, with 11 bases between. Germline CDR1 reads SGHRS; CDR2 reads YFSETQ. The CDR3 loop reads CASSLEGVRNYGYTF. The CDR3 bases are TGCGCCAGCAGCTTGGAAGGCGTCAGAAACTATGGCTACACCTTC. Full variable domain (outside the CDR3, taken from reference TRBV5-1 and TRBJ1-2): KAGVTQTPRYLIKTRGQQVTLSCSPISGHRSVSWYQQTPGQGLQFLFEYFSETQRNKGNFPGRFSGRQFSNSRSEMNVSTLELGDSALYLCASSLEGVRNYGYTFGSGTRLTVV.

On this clonotype: Given a much more abundant clone one base away, this may be a read error. The gene calls are TRBV7-2 and TRBJ2-5; a possible D gene is TRBD2 (7 bases). The CDR3 contains 15 residues. Per germline, CDR1 SGHTA and CDR2 FQGNSA. The CDR3 sequence is CASSLFPAGQGTQYF. The CDR3 region has the DNA TGTGCCAGCAGCTTATTTCCAGCGGGACAAGGGACCCAGTACTTC. Full variable domain (remainder filled in from reference TRBV7-2 and TRBJ2-5): GAGVSQSPSNKVTEKGKDVELRCDPISGHTALYWYRQSLGQGLEFLIYFQGNSAPDKSGLPSDRFSAERTGGSVSTLTIQRTQQEDSAVYLCASSLFPAGQGTQYFGPGTRLLVL.

CDR3 residues: CATSRGASGRDEQFF. CDR3 DNA: TGTGCCACCAGTCGAGGGGCTAGCGGGAGGGATGAGCAGTTCTTC. This sequence joins TRBV24-1 and TRBJ2-7; 12 bases line up with TRBD2. The tail of the sequence fits TRBJ2-1 better, so the J call may be wrong. The CDR3 is 15 residues long. CDR1 is KGHDR, CDR2 SFDVKD, per germline.

This clonotype was recorded many times. The J gene is TRBJ1-1, the V gene TRBV5-1; the D gene is possibly TRBD1 (6 bases). With 2 bases removed from V and 7 bases from J, the gap between germline ends came to 9 bases. This CDR3 is built from 12 residues. Germline CDR1 is SGHRS and CDR2 is YFSETQ. The CDR3 DNA follows: TGCGCCAGCAGCTTCGGACAGAGTGAAGCTTTCTTT. Translating gives CASSFGQSEAFF.

This clonotype was seen a handful of times. The rearrangement links TRBV25-1 to TRBJ2-3; 13 nucleotides match TRBD2. The CDR3 totals 20 residues. Trimming at V came to 11 bases and at J to 0 bases, leaving 20 bases not matched to a gene. Germline loops: CDR1 MGHDK, CDR2 SYGVNS. The CDR3 DNA sequence: TGTGCCGTCGGTACAGGATCGACTAGCGGGAGGATAGTTAGCACAGATACGCAGTATTTT. The encoded protein is CAVGTGSTSGRIVSTDTQYF.

The rearrangement links TRBV5-1 to TRBJ2-7; tentatively, D is TRBD2 (6 bases). Trimming cost V 6 bases and J 4 bases, with 20 bases left between them. Germline CDR1 SGHRS, CDR2 YFSETQ. The CDR3 is 15 residues long. The CDR3, as DNA: TGCGCCAGCACCGGTCTTTGGCGGGGTTTGTACGAGCAGTACTTC. Its protein is CASTGLWRGLYEQYF.